This T cell receptor beta chain derives from a study of blood T cell repertoires in COVID-19. In germline, CDR1 is KGHDR, CDR2 SFDVKD. The V end lost 5 bases, the J end lost 4 bases, and 17 bases lay between the germline ends. This CDR3 spans 16 amino acids. The protocol was immunoSEQ multiplex PCR, while the TCRdb copy is restricted to in-frame clones and leaves out a portion. The sample has under 250,000 clones; about 86% are singletons. The V and J genes are TRBV24-1 and TRBJ1-5; D may be TRBD1 (5 bases). This clonotype was obtained from a man aged 35 to 55 with active or convalescent COVID-19. The sequenced sample consisted of peripheral blood. The CDR3 sequence is CATSGGGSGENQPQHF. The DNA for the CDR3 is TGTGCCACCAGTGGGGGTGGGTCGGGGGAGAATCAGCCCCAGCATTTT.